What follows is one TCR beta chain and its context. This CDR3 has 15 amino acids. Germline-derived CDR1 and CDR2 are LNHDA and SQIVND (reference sequence). V lost 5 bases and J lost 7, with 18 bases in between. The data are from a study of blood T cell repertoires in COVID-19. Study-wide context: T cells, B-cell-depleted T cells, or PBMCs provided the cDNA or gDNA that served as material.

Some clones are missing from TCRdb's copy, which holds only in-frame ones; the method was immunoSEQ multiplex PCR. This sample carries about 140,000 clones, around 80% of them seen once, and the ten largest clones take 13%. The V and J genes are TRBV19 and TRBJ1-5, with TRBD1 as a possible D gene (6 bases). The sample consisted of peripheral blood. The sequence was obtained from an elderly man with acute or convalescent COVID-19. CDR3 coding DNA: TGTGCCAGTAGTCAAATGAGGGGGGGTGGGCAGCCCCAGCATTTT. Residues: CASSQMRGGGQPQHF.